This is a list of T cell receptor beta chains from one sample in a study of regulatory T cells in long-lasting Graves disease. TCRdb ran MiXCR on the multiplex PCR reads and lists one entry per CDR3 protein. The sample contains 500,000 to 700,000 distinct CDR3 sequences, 16% of which appear only once. These data also formed part of another study, on T cells in Graves' hyperthyroidism and ophthalmopathy.

Here the sequenced sample was peripheral blood mononuclear cells (PBMCs), taken at new diagnosis, from a patient treated with antithyroid drugs. The receptors were sampled from a woman in her twenties or thirties with Graves disease. Both conserved end residues are part of each CDR3. The order of the fields is D gene, V gene, clone size, J gene, CDR3 DNA, CDR3 protein. The D gene is left open where the match is weak. Expanded clones are given a class, and other clones once, few, many or no size at all.

D gene: TRBD1
V gene: TRBV15
clone size: .
J gene: TRBJ1-1
CDR3 DNA: TGTGCCACCAGCAGACCAAGACAGGGACAAGCTTTCTTT
CDR3 protein: CATSRPRQGQAFF

D gene: .
V gene: TRBV29-1
clone size: few
J gene: TRBJ1-1
CDR3 DNA: TGCAGCGTTGAAGATTTATCGGAGGGGGCTTTCTTT
CDR3 protein: CSVEDLSEGAFF

D gene: TRBD2
V gene: TRBV5-4
clone size: .
J gene: TRBJ2-1
CDR3 DNA: TGTGCCAGCAGCTTGGGGGGAGGGCTAGGCGGGGTCGAAAATGAGCAGTTCTTC
CDR3 protein: CASSLGGGLGGVENEQFF

D gene: .
V gene: TRBV20-1
clone size: .
J gene: TRBJ2-1
CDR3 DNA: TGCAGTGCTAGTGGGCTACTATACAATGAGCAGCTCTTC
CDR3 protein: CSASGLLYNEQLF

D gene: TRBD2
V gene: TRBV5-1
clone size: few
J gene: TRBJ2-3
CDR3 DNA: TGCGCCAGCAGCTTGGGAGATAGCGGGAGTACAGATACGCAGTATTTT
CDR3 protein: CASSLGDSGSTDTQYF

D gene: TRBD1
V gene: TRBV28
clone size: many
J gene: TRBJ2-5
CDR3 DNA: TGTGCCTCCCTAAACCCGACAGGGCCCCAAGAGACCCAGTACTTC
CDR3 protein: CASLNPTGPQETQYF

D gene: .
V gene: TRBV29-1
clone size: many
J gene: TRBJ1-1
CDR3 DNA: TGCAGCGTTGTTCGCGGGAACACTGAAGCTTTCTTT
CDR3 protein: CSVVRGNTEAFF

D gene: .
V gene: TRBV4-2
clone size: few
J gene: TRBJ2-7
CDR3 DNA: TGTGCCAGCAGCCAAGTTGGCCCAGCGGTCCACGAGCAGTACTTC
CDR3 protein: CASSQVGPAVHEQYF

D gene: TRBD1
V gene: TRBV24-1
clone size: few
J gene: TRBJ2-6
CDR3 DNA: TGTGCCACCAGTGGGAGACCGGGACAGCTTGGGGCCAACGTCCTGACTTTC
CDR3 protein: CATSGRPGQLGANVLTF

D gene: .
V gene: TRBV5-5
clone size: few
J gene: TRBJ2-1
CDR3 DNA: TGTGCCAGCAGCTTGAGGGGACATTCCCTCCTCCCAGACAATGAGCAGTTCTTC
CDR3 protein: CASSLRGHSLLPDNEQFF

D gene: TRBD2
V gene: TRBV7-3
clone size: many
J gene: TRBJ2-3
CDR3 DNA: TGTGCCAGCAGCCGAATAGCGGGAGGCACAGATACGCAGTATTTT
CDR3 protein: CASSRIAGGTDTQYF

D gene: .
V gene: TRBV10-3
clone size: many
J gene: TRBJ1-5
CDR3 DNA: TGTGCCATCAGTGAGACTCCCCCGGATCGGGTTTACAATCAGCCCCAGCATTTT
CDR3 protein: CAISETPPDRVYNQPQHF

D gene: .
V gene: TRBV5-5
clone size: many
J gene: TRBJ1-2
CDR3 DNA: TGTGCCAGCAGCCCCAGGACAGATCCTAACTATGGCTACACCTTC
CDR3 protein: CASSPRTDPNYGYTF

D gene: .
V gene: TRBV7-9
clone size: .
J gene: TRBJ2-7
CDR3 DNA: TGTGCCAGCAGCTTAGTGGCCGTTCCCCCCTACGAGCAGTACTTC
CDR3 protein: CASSLVAVPPYEQYF

D gene: TRBD1
V gene: TRBV10-3
clone size: .
J gene: TRBJ1-2
CDR3 DNA: TGTGCCATCGGTACAGGGGTGTTAACGCACTATGGCTACACCTTC
CDR3 protein: CAIGTGVLTHYGYTF

D gene: .
V gene: TRBV6-5
clone size: many
J gene: TRBJ1-2
CDR3 DNA: TGTGCCAGCAGTTACTCGAGGGAGGGGGACTATGGCTACACCTTC
CDR3 protein: CASSYSREGDYGYTF

D gene: .
V gene: TRBV6-5
clone size: many
J gene: TRBJ1-5
CDR3 DNA: TGTGCCAGCAGTTACTCGTCTGGCACACGACAGCCCCAGCATTTT
CDR3 protein: CASSYSSGTRQPQHF

D gene: .
V gene: TRBV2
clone size: many
J gene: TRBJ2-5
CDR3 DNA: TGTGCCAGCCAATGGGGGGGCCTAAGCGGAGAGACCCAGTACTTC
CDR3 protein: CASQWGGLSGETQYF

D gene: .
V gene: TRBV11-2
clone size: .
J gene: TRBJ2-7
CDR3 DNA: TGTGCCAGCAGCTTAGAGGCGGGTAGCTCCCACGAGCAGTACTTC
CDR3 protein: CASSLEAGSSHEQYF

D gene: .
V gene: TRBV20-1
clone size: few
J gene: TRBJ2-1
CDR3 DNA: TGCAGTGCTAGAGAACGGGTGAAAGGACGGGTCAATGAGCAGTTCTTC
CDR3 protein: CSARERVKGRVNEQFF

D gene: TRBD1
V gene: TRBV2
clone size: .
J gene: TRBJ2-1
CDR3 DNA: TGTGCCAGCAGATCTGACAGGGGTGAGGAGCAGTTCTTC
CDR3 protein: CASRSDRGEEQFF

D gene: .
V gene: TRBV24-1
clone size: many
J gene: TRBJ2-7
CDR3 DNA: TGTGCCACCTCAGACCGGCTAAAAAGCGTCTACGAGCAGTACTTC
CDR3 protein: CATSDRLKSVYEQYF

D gene: TRBD2
V gene: TRBV12-3/TRBV12-4
clone size: many
J gene: TRBJ2-2
CDR3 DNA: TGTGCCAGCAGTTTACTAGCGGGCGTGGGGACCGGGGAGCTGTTTTTT
CDR3 protein: CASSLLAGVGTGELFF

D gene: .
V gene: TRBV7-9
clone size: .
J gene: TRBJ2-2
CDR3 DNA: TGTGCCAGCAGCTTAAGACAGGGAGGAAGCACCGGGGAGCTGTTTTTT
CDR3 protein: CASSLRQGGSTGELFF

D gene: TRBD1
V gene: TRBV19
clone size: few
J gene: TRBJ2-3
CDR3 DNA: TGTGCCAGTAGAAACCCGGGACAGGGAGCGGCAGATACGCAGTATTTT
CDR3 protein: CASRNPGQGAADTQYF

D gene: .
V gene: TRBV20-1
clone size: many
J gene: TRBJ1-3
CDR3 DNA: TGCAGTGTTCCCCGGCGGCAGAGCTCTGGAAACACCATATATTTT
CDR3 protein: CSVPRRQSSGNTIYF

D gene: TRBD2
V gene: TRBV5-4
clone size: few
J gene: TRBJ2-4
CDR3 DNA: TGTGCCAGCAGCAGGACTAGCGTGGAAAACATTCAGTACTTC
CDR3 protein: CASSRTSVENIQYF

D gene: TRBD2
V gene: TRBV20-1
clone size: many
J gene: TRBJ2-1
CDR3 DNA: TGCAGTGCTAGAGATATAGGGCGGGAGGGCCTCAATGAGCAGTTCTTC
CDR3 protein: CSARDIGREGLNEQFF

D gene: .
V gene: TRBV2
clone size: many
J gene: TRBJ1-2
CDR3 DNA: TGTGCCAGCAGGAAGGGGGGCGGCAACTATGGCTACACCTTC
CDR3 protein: CASRKGGGNYGYTF

D gene: .
V gene: TRBV28
clone size: many
J gene: TRBJ2-1
CDR3 DNA: TGTGCCAGCATGGTGACCGCGGAAGGTGAGCAGTTCTTC
CDR3 protein: CASMVTAEGEQFF

D gene: .
V gene: TRBV9
clone size: many
J gene: TRBJ2-5
CDR3 DNA: TGTGCCAGCAGCGTAGGCAGGGAAGAGACCCAGTACTTC
CDR3 protein: CASSVGREETQYF

D gene: TRBD2
V gene: TRBV6-1
clone size: many
J gene: TRBJ2-1
CDR3 DNA: TGTGCCAGCAGTGAAGGCCCTAGCGGGAGGTGGGATGAGCAGTTCTTC
CDR3 protein: CASSEGPSGRWDEQFF

D gene: TRBD2
V gene: TRBV7-6
clone size: many
J gene: TRBJ2-7
CDR3 DNA: TGTGCCAGCAGCCAATCTCCTAGCGGACAATCCTACGAGCAGTACTTC
CDR3 protein: CASSQSPSGQSYEQYF

D gene: .
V gene: TRBV7-2
clone size: many
J gene: TRBJ2-7
CDR3 DNA: TGTGCCAGCAGCTTAGGTGGTAGCGGTGGCTCCTACGAGCAGTACTTC
CDR3 protein: CASSLGGSGGSYEQYF

D gene: .
V gene: TRBV14
clone size: .
J gene: TRBJ1-6
CDR3 DNA: TGTGCCAGCAGCCAAGATAGGAAGGGCAGTTCACCCCTCCACTTT
CDR3 protein: CASSQDRKGSSPLHF

D gene: .
V gene: TRBV5-1
clone size: few
J gene: TRBJ2-7
CDR3 DNA: TGTGCCAGCAGCTTGGGGCACCCCCGGGGCGAGCAGTACTTC
CDR3 protein: CASSLGHPRGEQYF

D gene: .
V gene: TRBV3-1
clone size: .
J gene: TRBJ1-3
CDR3 DNA: TGTGCCAGCAGCCAAGATAGTCTCGGAGGGGCTGGAAACACCATATATTTT
CDR3 protein: CASSQDSLGGAGNTIYF

D gene: .
V gene: TRBV18
clone size: many
J gene: TRBJ1-2
CDR3 DNA: TGTGCCAGCTCACCTCCGGGCGTCGGGGGCTACACCTTC
CDR3 protein: CASSPPGVGGYTF

D gene: TRBD1
V gene: TRBV30
clone size: many
J gene: TRBJ1-5
CDR3 DNA: TGTGCCTGGGACAGGGACAATCAGCCCCAGCATTTT
CDR3 protein: CAWDRDNQPQHF

D gene: .
V gene: TRBV12-5
clone size: many
J gene: TRBJ1-5
CDR3 DNA: TGTGCTAGGGGAGTAGGGACACCGATCCAAATCAATCAGCCCCAGCATTTT
CDR3 protein: CARGVGTPIQINQPQHF